The TCR beta chain described here comes from a study of Tregs in tolerant kidney transplant recipients. Study details: The nonmyeloablative bone marrow transplants came from related graft donors, with transient mixed chimerism.

Overall study findings and caveats: Activated donor B cell expansion appeared to reveal the most relevant donor-specific TCRbeta repertoire.

Unstimulated Tregs (CD4+CD25+CD127-) and CD4+CD25- non-Tregs were sorted from PBMCs. Note on this clone: What it binds is unknown.

Produced via immunoSEQ multiplex PCR; TCRdb's table is partial and in-frame only. This table holds approximately 69,000 clones, about 89% found once. The sample in question was CD4+ T cells from blood, obtained before the transplant. The origin of this receptor is a human donor who received a combined kidney and bone marrow transplant.

CDR3 sequence reads: CASSLGLASSNEQFF. The CDR3 DNA follows: TGTGCCAGCAGCTTGGGACTTGCCTCATCCAATGAGCAGTTCTTC. The V and J genes are TRBV7-3 and TRBJ2-1; the D gene is possibly TRBD2 (6 bases). Per the germline V gene, CDR1 is SGHTA and CDR2 is FQGTGA. Trimming pared 3 bases from V and 6 bases from J, leaving 15 bases between. This CDR3 is 15 amino acids long.